One sample yielded the 16 T cell receptor beta chains listed below, sequenced in a study of T cell repertoires in cytomegalovirus infection. A single record per CDR3 protein comes from TCRdb applying MiXCR to the reads. The data hold 200,000 to 300,000 distinct CDR3 sequences, with around 8.7% observed a single time. The sample taken for sequencing was PBMCs. All receptors derive from a human donor in good health (CMV status not recorded). Some clones in this sample may be carry-over from other donors' samples.

This clonotype was detected many times. The rearrangement links TRBV7-2 to TRBJ1-4, with a possible D match to TRBD1 (5 bases). V lost 5 bases to trimming and J lost 8 bases, with 21 bases between them. CDR3 length: 16 residues. Per germline, CDR1 SGHTA and CDR2 FQGNSA. CDR3 DNA sequence: TGTGCCAGCAGCCCCGGACTGGGGGGTCCAAGCGAAAAACTGTTTTTT. Protein sequence: CASSPGLGGPSEKLFF.

This clonotype was seen repeatedly, ten times or more. CDR3 DNA: TGTGCCAGCAGCTATAGCGGGAGGGTGTTCTTC. This encodes CASSYSGRVFF. V gene TRBV7-2 combines with J gene TRBJ2-1; 11 positions match TRBD2. Trimming cost V 4 bases and J 15 bases; bases outside gene matches: 2. CDR3 size: 11 residues. Germline V gene lookup returns CDR1 SGHTA and CDR2 FQGNSA.

This sequence joins TRBV20-1 and TRBJ2-7; no firm D call. The CDR3 runs 14 residues. Germline loops: CDR1 DFQATT, CDR2 SNEGSKA (reference sequence). Trimming left V 4 bases short and J 0 bases short, with 13 bases between. CDR3 sequence: CSATVGLASYEQYF. The CDR3 DNA sequence: TGCAGTGCTACCGTGGGATTAGCCTCCTACGAGCAGTACTTC.

This clonotype has a handful of counts. This chain links TRBV12-3 or TRBV12-4 with TRBJ2-7, with a tentative D call TRBD2 (5 bases). Between the trimmed V and J ends, which lost 8 bases and 4 bases, there was a span of 18 bases. The CDR3 runs to 14 residues. CDR3 sequence reads: CASSLGSSWYEQYF. The CDR3 region has the DNA TGTGCCAGCTCCCTTGGGTCTAGCTGGTACGAGCAGTACTTC.

This clonotype was seen many times. This chain joins TRBV11-1 and TRBJ1-6; a weak D match, TRBD1 (5 bases). Germline V lookup: CDR1 SGHAT, CDR2 FQDESV (reference sequence). There are 16 residues in the CDR3. Trimming left V 1 base short and J 9 bases short, with 16 bases between. In DNA form, the CDR3 reads TGTGCCAGCAGCTTAGGGGGCCCCCTCACGGGTTCACCCCTCCACTTT. Its protein is CASSLGGPLTGSPLHF.

This clonotype was observed many times. This chain links TRBV6-2 or TRBV6-3 with TRBJ2-1, with D unclear. The V and J ends lost 5 bases and 7 bases respectively, with 12 bases between them. Germline-derived CDR1 and CDR2 are MNHEY and SVGEGT. The CDR3 runs to 13 residues. CDR3 nucleotide sequence: TGTGCCAGCAGTAGCGAACAGTTAAATGAGCAGTTCTTC. Its protein is CASSSEQLNEQFF.

This clonotype was counted at least ten times. The chain employs TRBV12-3 or TRBV12-4 and TRBJ2-5; perhaps D is TRBD1 or TRBD2 (5 bases each). The CDR3 consists of 14 residues. Trimming pared 5 bases from V and 2 bases from J, leaving 12 bases between. CDR3 nucleotide sequence: TGTGCCAGCAGTCCCGGGACCCGACAAGAGACCCAGTACTTC. Protein: CASSPGTRQETQYF.

In its sample, this clonotype was seen many times. This chain connects TRBV7-2 to TRBJ1-5; D gene unclear. V lost 1 base and J 1 base, leaving 11 bases between the germline ends. The CDR3 is 16 residues long. Germline CDR1 reads SGHTA; CDR2 reads FQGNSA. CDR3 region: CASSLVLGFSNQPQHF. The DNA of the CDR3 is TGTGCCAGCAGCTTAGTTCTGGGATTCAGCAATCAGCCCCAGCATTTT.

This clonotype was seen at least ten times. V gene TRBV28 combines with J gene TRBJ2-1; no definite D call. Germline V CDR1 and CDR2: MDHEN, SYDVKM. The CDR3 runs to 15 residues. The V end lost 2 bases, the J end lost 0 bases, and 8 bases lay between the germline ends. The chain's CDR3 is CASSLEVHSYNEQFF. CDR3 bases: TGTGCCAGCAGTTTAGAGGTTCACTCCTACAATGAGCAGTTCTTC.

This clonotype was counted at least ten times. This chain joins TRBV11-2 and TRBJ2-5; 10 bases align to TRBD2. This CDR3 has 15 residues. V shed 2 bases, J shed 3 bases, and the junction held 3 bases outside the gene matches. Germline CDR1 and CDR2: SGHAT and FQNNGV. The CDR3 DNA follows: TGTGCCAGCAGCTTAAGCGGACTAGCGGAAGAGACCCAGTACTTC. Encoded protein: CASSLSGLAEETQYF.

This clonotype has ten or more counts. The CDR3 protein is CASSPGPGYGYTF. CDR3 bases: TGTGCCAGCAGCCCAGGACCTGGATATGGCTACACCTTC. The gene calls are TRBV3-1 and TRBJ1-2; D is unclear. The length of the CDR3 is 13 residues. CDR1 is LGHDT, CDR2 YNNKEL, per germline (reference sequence). Trimming left V 4 bases short and J 5 bases short, with 11 bases between.

This clonotype was observed a single time. V usage is TRBV5-1 and J usage is TRBJ1-1, with D unresolved. This CDR3 has 13 amino acids. The V end was cut by 1 base, the J end by 0 bases, with 4 bases between. Germline CDR1 SGHRS, CDR2 YFSETQ. This chain's CDR3 is CASSLMLNTEAFF. CDR3 DNA: TGCGCCAGCAGCTTGATGTTGAACACTGAAGCTTTCTTT.

The sample holds many counts of this clonotype. The genes are TRBV14 and TRBJ1-1; no clear D gene. This CDR3 is built from 13 residues. The V gene lost 4 bases and the J gene lost 1 base, with 7 bases spanning the gap. The V gene's germline CDR1 is SGHDN and CDR2 FVKESK. DNA for the CDR3: TGTGCCAGCAGCCGGCAGGCGAACACTGAAGCTTTCTTT. This codes for CASSRQANTEAFF.

This clonotype was recorded at least ten times. The V gene is TRBV6-2 or TRBV6-3, the J gene TRBJ2-7, with 8 bases lining up with TRBD2. Looked up from germline, CDR1 is MNHEY and CDR2 is SVGEGT. Losses at the gene ends were 4 bases for V and 7 bases for J; bases not matched to a gene: 9. The CDR3 sequence is 14 residues long. This CDR3 is CASSWTAGAVEQYF. The DNA of the CDR3 is TGTGCCAGCAGTTGGACAGCGGGAGCGGTTGAGCAGTACTTC.

This clonotype was recorded many times. V usage is TRBV28 and J usage is TRBJ2-5; 9 positions agree with TRBD1. Germline CDR1 MDHEN, CDR2 SYDVKM. V was pared by 5 bases and J by 4 bases, with 8 bases of the junction left unmatched. This CDR3 spans 15 amino acids. This chain's CDR3 is CASSPHRGQGETQYF. Written as DNA, the CDR3 is TGTGCCAGCAGTCCCCACAGGGGGCAGGGAGAGACCCAGTACTTC.

This clonotype was recorded many times. The chain recombines TRBV7-2 with TRBJ1-3, with a tentative D call TRBD1 (5 bases). Per germline, CDR1 SGHTA and CDR2 FQGNSA. The CDR3 spans 16 residues. V was shortened by 5 bases and J by 2 bases, with 16 bases between the two germline ends. The CDR3 reads CASSPGPPSPGNTIYF. The CDR3 nucleotides are TGTGCCAGCAGCCCGGGACCCCCTTCTCCTGGAAACACCATATATTTT.